This TCR beta chain was obtained from a study of blood T cell repertoires in COVID-19. Overall study: COVID-19 samples collected from the United States, Italy and Spain covered acute and convalescent phases. PBMCs, B-cell-depleted T cells, or T cells were the source of the cDNA or gDNA that made up the material.

In the authors' workflow: Scientists estimated how many nucleated cells there were by amplifying reference gene primers. Profiling relied on immunoSEQ multiplex PCR, and the TCRdb table lists in-frame clones only, not all of them. V, J and clone size derive from that table, while D and trimming were established from the DNA sequence. The sample records some 210,000 clones, around 91% being singletons. Trimming removed 0 bases at V and 4 bases at J, with 10 bases between. Germline V gives CDR1 SGHDT, CDR2 YYEEEE. The CDR3 has 14 amino acids. The TCR comes from a woman in her forties with acute or convalescent COVID-19. Sequenced input: peripheral blood. V is TRBV5-6 and J is TRBJ1-2; D is unclear. The CDR3 nucleotides read TGTGCCAGCAGCTTGGCCGCGGCAGTCTATGGCTACACCTTC. Translation: CASSLAAAVYGYTF.